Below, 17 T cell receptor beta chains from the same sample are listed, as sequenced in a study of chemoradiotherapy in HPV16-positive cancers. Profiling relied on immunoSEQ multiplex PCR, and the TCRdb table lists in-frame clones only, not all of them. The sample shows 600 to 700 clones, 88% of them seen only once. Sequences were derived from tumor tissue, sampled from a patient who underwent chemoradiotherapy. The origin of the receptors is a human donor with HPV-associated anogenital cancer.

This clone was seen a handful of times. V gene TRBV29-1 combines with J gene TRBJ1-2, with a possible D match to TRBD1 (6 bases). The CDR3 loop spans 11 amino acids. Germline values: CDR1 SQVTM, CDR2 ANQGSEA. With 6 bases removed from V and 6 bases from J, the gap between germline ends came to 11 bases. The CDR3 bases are TGCAGCGTGGAGGGACACAATGGCTACACCTTC. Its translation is CSVEGHNGYTF.

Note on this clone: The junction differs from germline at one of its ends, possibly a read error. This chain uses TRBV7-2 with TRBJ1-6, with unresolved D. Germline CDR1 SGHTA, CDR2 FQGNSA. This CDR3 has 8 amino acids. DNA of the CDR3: TGTGCCAGCAGCTTTCCCGGCTTT. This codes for CASSFPGF.

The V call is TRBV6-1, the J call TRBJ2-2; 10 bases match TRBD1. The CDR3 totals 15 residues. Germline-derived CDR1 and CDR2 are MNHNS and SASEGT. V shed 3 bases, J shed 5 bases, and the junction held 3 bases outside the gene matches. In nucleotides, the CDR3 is TGTGCCAGCAGTGAGGGACAGGGGATGACCGGGGAGCTGTTTTTT. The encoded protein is CASSEGQGMTGELFF.

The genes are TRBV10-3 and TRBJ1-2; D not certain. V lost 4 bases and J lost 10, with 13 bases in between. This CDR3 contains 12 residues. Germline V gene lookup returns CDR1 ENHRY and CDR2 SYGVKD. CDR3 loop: CAISVGGGDYTF. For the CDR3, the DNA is TGTGCCATCAGTGTCGGAGGAGGAGACTACACCTTC.

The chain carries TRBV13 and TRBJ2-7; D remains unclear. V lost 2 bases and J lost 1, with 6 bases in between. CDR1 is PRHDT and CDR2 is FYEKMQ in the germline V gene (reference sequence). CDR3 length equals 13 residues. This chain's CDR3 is CASSLWFSYEQYF. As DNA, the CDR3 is TGTGCCAGCAGCTTATGGTTTTCCTACGAGCAGTACTTC. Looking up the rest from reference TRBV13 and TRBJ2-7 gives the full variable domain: AAGVIQSPRHLIKEKRETATLKCYPIPRHDTVYWYQQGPGQDPQFLISFYEKMQSDKGSIPDRFSAQQFSDYHSELNMSSLELGDSALYFCASSLWFSYEQYFGPGTRLTVT.

The CDR3 here is CASGLVHGGTGELFF. DNA for the CDR3: TGTGCTAGTGGTTTGGTACATGGGGGCACCGGGGAGCTGTTTTTT. V is TRBV12-5 and J is TRBJ2-2; tentatively, D is TRBD1 or TRBD2 (5 bases each). The germline CDR1 and CDR2 sequences are LGHNT and FRNRAP. Trimming removed 0 bases from V and 4 bases from J, with 9 bases in between. There are 15 residues in the CDR3.

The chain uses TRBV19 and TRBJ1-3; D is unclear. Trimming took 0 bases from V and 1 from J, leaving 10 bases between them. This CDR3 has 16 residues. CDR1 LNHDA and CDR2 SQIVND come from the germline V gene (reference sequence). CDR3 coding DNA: TGTGCCAGTAGTATAGACGTCGAGGGATCTGGAAACACCATATATTTT. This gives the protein CASSIDVEGSGNTIYF.

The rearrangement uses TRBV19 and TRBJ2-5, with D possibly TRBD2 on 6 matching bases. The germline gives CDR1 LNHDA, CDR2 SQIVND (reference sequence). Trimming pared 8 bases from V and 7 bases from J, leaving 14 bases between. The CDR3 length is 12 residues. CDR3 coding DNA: TGTGCCAGTGGGACTGAGATTGGGACCCAGTACTTC. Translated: CASGTEIGTQYF.

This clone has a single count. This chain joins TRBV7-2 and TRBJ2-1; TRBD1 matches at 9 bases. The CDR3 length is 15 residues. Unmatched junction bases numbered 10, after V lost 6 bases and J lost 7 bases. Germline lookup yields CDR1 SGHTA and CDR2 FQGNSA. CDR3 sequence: CASRPPGQGLNEQFF. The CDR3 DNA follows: TGTGCCAGCAGGCCACCGGGACAGGGATTAAATGAGCAGTTCTTC.

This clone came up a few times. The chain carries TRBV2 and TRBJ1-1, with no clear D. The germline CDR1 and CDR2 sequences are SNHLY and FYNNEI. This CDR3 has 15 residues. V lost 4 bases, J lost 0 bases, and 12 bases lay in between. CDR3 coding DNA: TGTGCCAGCAGTGCCGGGAGGGCTATGAACACTGAAGCTTTCTTT. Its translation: CASSAGRAMNTEAFF. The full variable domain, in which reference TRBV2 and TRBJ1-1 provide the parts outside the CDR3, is EPEVTQTPSHQVTQMGQEVILRCVPISNHLYFYWYRQILGQKVEFLVSFYNNEISEKSEIFDDQFSVERPDGSNFTLKIRSTKLEDSAMYFCASSAGRAMNTEAFFGQGTRLTVV.

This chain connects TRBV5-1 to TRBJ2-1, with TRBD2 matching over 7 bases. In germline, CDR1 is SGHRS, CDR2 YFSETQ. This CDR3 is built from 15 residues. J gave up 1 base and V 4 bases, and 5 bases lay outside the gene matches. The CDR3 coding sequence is TGCGCCAGCAGCATCACGGGGGGTTCCTACAATGAGCAGTTCTTC. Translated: CASSITGGSYNEQFF.

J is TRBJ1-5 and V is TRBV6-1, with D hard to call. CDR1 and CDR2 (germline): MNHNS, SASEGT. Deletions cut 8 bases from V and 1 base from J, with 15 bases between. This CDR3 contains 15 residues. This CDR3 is CASEEQTMSNQPQHF. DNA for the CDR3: TGTGCCAGCGAGGAGCAGACTATGAGCAATCAGCCCCAGCATTTT.

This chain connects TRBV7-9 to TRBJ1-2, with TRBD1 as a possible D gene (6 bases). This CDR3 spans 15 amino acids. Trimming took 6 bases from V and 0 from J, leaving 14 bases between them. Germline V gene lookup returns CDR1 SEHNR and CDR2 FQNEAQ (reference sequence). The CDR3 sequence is CASSSVSGANYGYTF. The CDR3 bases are TGTGCCAGCAGTTCTGTTTCAGGGGCTAACTATGGCTACACCTTC.

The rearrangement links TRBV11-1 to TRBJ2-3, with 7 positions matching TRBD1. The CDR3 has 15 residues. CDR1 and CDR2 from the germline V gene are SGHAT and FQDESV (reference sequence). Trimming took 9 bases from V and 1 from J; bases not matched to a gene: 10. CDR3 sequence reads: CARRQGESGTDTQYF. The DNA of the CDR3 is TGTGCCAGAAGACAGGGCGAGTCTGGCACAGATACGCAGTATTTT.

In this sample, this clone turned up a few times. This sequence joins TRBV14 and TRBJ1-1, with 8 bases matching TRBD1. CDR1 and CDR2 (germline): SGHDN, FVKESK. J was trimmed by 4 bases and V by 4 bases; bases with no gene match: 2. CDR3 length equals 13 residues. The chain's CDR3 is CASSRTGSTEAFF. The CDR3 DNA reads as TGTGCCAGCAGCCGGACAGGGTCCACTGAAGCTTTCTTT.

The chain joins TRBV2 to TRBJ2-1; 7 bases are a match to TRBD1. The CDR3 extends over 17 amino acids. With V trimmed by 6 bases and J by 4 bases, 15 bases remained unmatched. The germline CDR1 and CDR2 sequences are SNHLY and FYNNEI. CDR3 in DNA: TGTGCCAGCAGCTCCGCGACAGCCAGGGGGTATTACAATGAGCAGTTCTTC. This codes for CASSSATARGYYNEQFF.

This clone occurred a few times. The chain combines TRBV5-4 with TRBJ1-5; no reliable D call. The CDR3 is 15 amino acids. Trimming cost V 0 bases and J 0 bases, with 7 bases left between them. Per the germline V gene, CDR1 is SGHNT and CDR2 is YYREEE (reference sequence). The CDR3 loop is CASSLAPNSNQPQHF. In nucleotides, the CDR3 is TGTGCCAGCAGCTTGGCCCCAAATAGCAATCAGCCCCAGCATTTT.